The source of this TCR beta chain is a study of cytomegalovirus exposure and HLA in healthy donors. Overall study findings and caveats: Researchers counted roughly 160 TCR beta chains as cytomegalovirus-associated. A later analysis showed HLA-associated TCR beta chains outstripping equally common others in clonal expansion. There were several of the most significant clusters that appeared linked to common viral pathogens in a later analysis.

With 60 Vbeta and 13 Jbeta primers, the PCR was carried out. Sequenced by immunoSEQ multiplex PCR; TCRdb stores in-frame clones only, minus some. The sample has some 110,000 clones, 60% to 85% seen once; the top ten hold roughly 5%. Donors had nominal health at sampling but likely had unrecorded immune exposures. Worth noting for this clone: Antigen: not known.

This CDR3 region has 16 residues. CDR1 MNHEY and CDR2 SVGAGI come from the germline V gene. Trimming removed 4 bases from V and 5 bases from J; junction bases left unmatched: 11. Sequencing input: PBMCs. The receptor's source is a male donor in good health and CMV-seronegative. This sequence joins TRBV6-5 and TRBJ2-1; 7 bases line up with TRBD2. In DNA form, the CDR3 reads TGTGCCAGCAGTTCACGGAGCGGGGAGGTTCACAATGAGCAGTTCTTC. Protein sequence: CASSSRSGEVHNEQFF.